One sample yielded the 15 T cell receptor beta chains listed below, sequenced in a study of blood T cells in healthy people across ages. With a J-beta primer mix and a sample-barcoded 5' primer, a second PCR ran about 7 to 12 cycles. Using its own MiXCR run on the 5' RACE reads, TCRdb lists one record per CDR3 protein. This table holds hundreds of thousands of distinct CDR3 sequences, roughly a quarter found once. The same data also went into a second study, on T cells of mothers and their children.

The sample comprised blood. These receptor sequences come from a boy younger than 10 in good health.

CDR3 DNA sequence: TGTGCCAGCAGTGAAGAAGAGCGGGGTACGCAGTATTTT. Its translation is CASSEEERGTQYF. This chain connects TRBV6-4 to TRBJ2-3; 7 nucleotides agree with TRBD2. V trimming: 3 bases; J trimming: 8 bases; junction bases outside the gene matches: 5. The CDR3 is made up of 13 amino acids. CDR1 and CDR2 (germline): MRHNA, SNTAGT.

The CDR3 DNA reads as TGCAGTGCTACCATGGACAGGCTTTTCAATCAGCCCCAGCATTTT. This encodes CSATMDRLFNQPQHF. The chain joins TRBV20-1 to TRBJ1-5; 7 positions match TRBD1. The CDR3 extends over 15 amino acids. The germline gives CDR1 DFQATT, CDR2 SNEGSKA (reference sequence). V was clipped by 4 bases and J by 3 bases; unmatched bases: 9.

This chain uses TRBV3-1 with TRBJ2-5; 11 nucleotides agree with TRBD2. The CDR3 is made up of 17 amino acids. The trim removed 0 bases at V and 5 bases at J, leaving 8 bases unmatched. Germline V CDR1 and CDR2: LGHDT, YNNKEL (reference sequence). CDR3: CASSQETSGVPRETQYF. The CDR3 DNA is TGTGCCAGCAGCCAAGAGACTAGCGGGGTACCAAGGGAGACCCAGTACTTC.

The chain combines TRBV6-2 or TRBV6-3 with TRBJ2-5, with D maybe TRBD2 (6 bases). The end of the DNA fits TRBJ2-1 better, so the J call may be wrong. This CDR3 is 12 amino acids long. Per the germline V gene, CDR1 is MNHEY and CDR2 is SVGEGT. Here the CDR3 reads CASSRLGDEQFF. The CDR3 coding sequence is TGTGCCAGCAGTCGACTAGGCGATGAGCAGTTCTTC.

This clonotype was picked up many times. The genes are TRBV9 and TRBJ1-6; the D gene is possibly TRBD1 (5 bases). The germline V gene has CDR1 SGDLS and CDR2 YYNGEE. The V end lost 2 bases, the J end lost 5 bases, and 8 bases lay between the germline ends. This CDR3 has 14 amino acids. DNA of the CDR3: TGTGCCAGCAGCGTTAGGACAAATAATTCACCCCTCCACTTT. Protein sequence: CASSVRTNNSPLHF.

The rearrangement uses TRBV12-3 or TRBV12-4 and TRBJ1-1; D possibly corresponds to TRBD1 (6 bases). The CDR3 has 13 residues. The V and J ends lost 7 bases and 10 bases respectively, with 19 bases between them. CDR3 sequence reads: CASTGRDGGVAFF. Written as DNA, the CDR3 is TGTGCCAGCACCGGCCGGGATGGGGGCGTAGCTTTCTTT.

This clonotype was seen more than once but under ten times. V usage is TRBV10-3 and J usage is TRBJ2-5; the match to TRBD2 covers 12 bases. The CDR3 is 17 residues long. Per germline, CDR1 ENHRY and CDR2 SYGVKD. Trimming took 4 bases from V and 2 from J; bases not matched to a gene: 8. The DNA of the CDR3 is TGTGCCATCAGTGGAAATCAACTAGCGGGGGGACAAGAGACCCAGTACTTC. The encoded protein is CAISGNQLAGGQETQYF.

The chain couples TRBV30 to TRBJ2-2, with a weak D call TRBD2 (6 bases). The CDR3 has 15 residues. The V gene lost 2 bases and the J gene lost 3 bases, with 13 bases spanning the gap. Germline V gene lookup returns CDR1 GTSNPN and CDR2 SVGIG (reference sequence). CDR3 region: CAWSTRETYTGELFF. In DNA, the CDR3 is TGTGCCTGGAGTACTCGGGAGACGTACACCGGGGAGCTGTTTTTT.

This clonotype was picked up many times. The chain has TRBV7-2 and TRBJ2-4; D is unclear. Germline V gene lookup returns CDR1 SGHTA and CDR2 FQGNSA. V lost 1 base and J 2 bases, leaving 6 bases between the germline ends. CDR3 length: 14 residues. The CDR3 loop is CASSLGVTKNIQYF. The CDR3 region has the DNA TGTGCCAGCAGCTTAGGGGTGACCAAAAACATTCAGTACTTC.

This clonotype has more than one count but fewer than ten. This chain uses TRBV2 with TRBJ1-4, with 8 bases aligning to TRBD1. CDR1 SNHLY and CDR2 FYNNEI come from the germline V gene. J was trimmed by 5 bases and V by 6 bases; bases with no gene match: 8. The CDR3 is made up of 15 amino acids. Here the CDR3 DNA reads TGTGCCAGCAGCGCTGACAGGGGCAGAAATGAAAAACTGTTTTTT. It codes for CASSADRGRNEKLFF.

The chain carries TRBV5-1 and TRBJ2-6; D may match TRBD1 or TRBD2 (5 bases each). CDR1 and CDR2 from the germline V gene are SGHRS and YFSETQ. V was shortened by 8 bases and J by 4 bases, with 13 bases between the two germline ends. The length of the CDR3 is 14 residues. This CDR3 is CASVSGTGANVLTF. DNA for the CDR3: TGCGCCAGTGTCTCAGGGACCGGGGCCAACGTCCTGACTTTC. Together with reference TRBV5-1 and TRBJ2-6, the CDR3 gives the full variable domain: KAGVTQTPRYLIKTRGQQVTLSCSPISGHRSVSWYQQTPGQGLQFLFEYFSETQRNKGNFPGRFSGRQFSNSRSEMNVSTLELGDSALYLCASVSGTGANVLTFGAGSRLTVL.

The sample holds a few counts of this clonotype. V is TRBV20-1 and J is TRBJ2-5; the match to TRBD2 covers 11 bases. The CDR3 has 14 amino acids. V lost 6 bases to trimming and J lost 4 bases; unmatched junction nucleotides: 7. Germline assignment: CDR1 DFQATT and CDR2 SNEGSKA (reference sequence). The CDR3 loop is CSALTSGSIETQYF. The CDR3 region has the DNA TGCAGTGCGCTTACTAGCGGGAGTATAGAGACCCAGTACTTC.

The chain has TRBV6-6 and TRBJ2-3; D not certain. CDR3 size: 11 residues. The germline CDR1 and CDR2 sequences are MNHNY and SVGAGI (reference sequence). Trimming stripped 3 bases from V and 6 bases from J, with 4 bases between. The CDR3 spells CASSYRDTQYF. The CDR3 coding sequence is TGTGCCAGCAGTTATCGCGATACGCAGTATTTT.

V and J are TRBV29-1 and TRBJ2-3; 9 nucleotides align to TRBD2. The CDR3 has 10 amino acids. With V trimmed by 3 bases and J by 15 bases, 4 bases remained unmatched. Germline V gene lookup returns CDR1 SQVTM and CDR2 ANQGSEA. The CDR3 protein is CSVERTSVYF. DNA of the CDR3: TGCAGCGTTGAGCGGACTAGCGTTTATTTT.

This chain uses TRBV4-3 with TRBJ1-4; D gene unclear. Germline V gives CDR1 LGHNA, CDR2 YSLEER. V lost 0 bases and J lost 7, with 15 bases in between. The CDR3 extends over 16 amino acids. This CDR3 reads CASSQDPRRGGEKLFF. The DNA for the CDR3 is TGCGCCAGCAGCCAAGATCCGAGACGGGGTGGTGAAAAACTGTTTTTT.